This T cell receptor (beta chain) comes out of a study of human T cells and chemical hapten exposure. This clonotype was counted between two and nine times. Its antigen is currently unknown. Time point: patch test 1, 2 weeks after DPC sensitization. The treatment here: therapeutic diphenylcyclopropenone sensitization with weekly scalp DPC. The study enrolled 18 to 70-year-old alopecia patients suitable for DPC. As processed by the authors: Samples ranged from about 23,224 to 690,600 TCRs, with a median of 95,638. TCRdb analysed the RACE reads with MiXCR anew, one entry per CDR3 protein. Clone size and V and J calls follow TCRdb, not the original study. The sample has about 380,000 distinct CDR3 sequences; roughly 4.8% are singletons. The study's findings and limits: Expanded TCRs clustered into significantly more large CDR3 similarity groups than controls, the analysis revealed. Sensitizing to DPC left TCRs with a frequency above 1 in 1000 unaltered.

Germline CDR1 and CDR2: PRHDT and FYEKMQ (reference sequence). CDR3 length equals 15 residues. Between the trimmed V and J ends, which lost 6 bases and 5 bases, there was a span of 19 bases. Specimen: whole blood, collected in connection with sensitization to the hapten diphenylcyclopropenone (DPC). J is TRBJ1-1 and V is TRBV13; D is perhaps TRBD1 (5 bases). The receptor comes from a woman aged 50 to 60 with alopecia areata. Some clones in this sample may be carry-over from other donors' samples. The DNA for the CDR3 is TGTGCCAGCAGGTCCCAGAGGGGTGGTTTGACTGAAGCTTTCTTT. Residues: CASRSQRGGLTEAFF.